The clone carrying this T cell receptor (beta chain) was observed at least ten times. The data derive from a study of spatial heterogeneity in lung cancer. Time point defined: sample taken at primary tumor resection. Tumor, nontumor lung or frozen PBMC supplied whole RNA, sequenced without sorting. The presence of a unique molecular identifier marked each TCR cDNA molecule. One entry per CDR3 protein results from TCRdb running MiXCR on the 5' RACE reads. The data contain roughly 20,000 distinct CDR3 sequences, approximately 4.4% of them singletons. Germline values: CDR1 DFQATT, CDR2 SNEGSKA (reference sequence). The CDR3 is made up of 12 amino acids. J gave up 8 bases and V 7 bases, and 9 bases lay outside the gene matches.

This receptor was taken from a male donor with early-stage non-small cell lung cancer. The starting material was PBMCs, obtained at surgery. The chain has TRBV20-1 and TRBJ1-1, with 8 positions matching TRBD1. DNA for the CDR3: TGCAGTGTTCCGGGACAGGCTACGGAAGCTTTCTTT. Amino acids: CSVPGQATEAFF.